The 15 T cell receptor beta chains below come from one sample, sequenced in a study of CD8+ T cells in alopecia areata. TCR sequencing used cDNA made by reverse transcription of extracted RNA. Data came from immunoSEQ multiplex PCR; TCRdb stores just in-frame clones and leaves some out. The top ten hold 20% of the sample, which has tens of thousands of clones, about half seen once. The treatment denotes: oral pan-JAK inhibitor, 5-10 mg twice daily. Sequences were derived from CD8+ T cells sorted from blood, sampled at roughly week 38, from a patient treated with tofacitinib. All receptors derive from a human donor with alopecia areata.

This clone appeared once. The chain links TRBV4-1 to TRBJ1-2; D uncertain. V was trimmed by 1 base and J by 2 bases, leaving 11 bases between them. This CDR3 comprises 15 residues. Germline CDR1 MGHRA, CDR2 YSYEKL. CDR3 coding DNA: TGCGCCAGCAGCCAAGCTCCGCTTTCGAACTATGGCTACACCTTC. Translating gives CASSQAPLSNYGYTF.

The chain links TRBV9 to TRBJ2-1, with 9 nucleotides matching TRBD1. J lost 9 bases, V lost 0 bases, and 10 bases had no gene match. This CDR3 is 16 amino acids long. Germline values: CDR1 SGDLS, CDR2 YYNGEE. The CDR3 loop reads CASSVVGTGTLVEQFF. The DNA for the CDR3 is TGTGCCAGCAGCGTAGTGGGGACAGGGACGTTGGTTGAGCAGTTCTTC.

The sample holds a few counts of this clone. V is TRBV6-5 and J is TRBJ1-1; D gene unclear. Germline assignment: CDR1 MNHEY and CDR2 SVGAGI. The V end lost 2 bases, the J end lost 1 base, and 5 bases lay between the germline ends. This CDR3 has 13 residues. The DNA of the CDR3 is TGTGCCAGCAGTTACAACTCGAACACTGAAGCTTTCTTT. Its translation is CASSYNSNTEAFF.

The rearrangement joins TRBV4-1 to TRBJ2-7; D not resolved. CDR1 and CDR2 from the germline V gene are MGHRA and YSYEKL. Trimming took off 0 bases at V and 7 bases at J, with 19 bases between the two ends. The CDR3 is 16 amino acids. The CDR3 DNA reads as TGCGCCAGCAGCCAAGATGGCGGAGATGATACCAATGAGCAGTACTTC. Its protein is CASSQDGGDDTNEQYF.

The rearrangement uses TRBV5-6 and TRBJ2-5; TRBD1 matches at 10 bases. Germline CDR1 reads SGHDT; CDR2 reads YYEEEE. Trimming removed 0 bases from V and 5 bases from J; junction bases left unmatched: 4. CDR3 length equals 15 residues. The CDR3 is CASSLGDRGIETQYF. The CDR3 DNA follows: TGTGCCAGCAGCTTGGGGGACAGGGGTATCGAGACCCAGTACTTC.

The chain uses TRBV19 and TRBJ2-7; 11 bases line up with TRBD1. The CDR3 length is 13 residues. Trimming removed 6 bases from V and 3 bases from J; junction bases left unmatched: 1. Germline V CDR1 and CDR2: LNHDA, SQIVND (reference sequence). CDR3 in amino acids: CASSGTGGYEQYF. The CDR3 nucleotides are TGTGCCAGTAGCGGGACAGGGGGCTACGAGCAGTACTTC.

This clone was seen a few times. The chain joins TRBV15 to TRBJ2-6, with D maybe TRBD2 (6 bases). Germline lookup yields CDR1 LNHNV and CDR2 YYDKDF (reference sequence). The V end lost 4 bases, the J end lost 0 bases, and 7 bases lay between the germline ends. This CDR3 has 15 residues. The CDR3 DNA reads TGTGCCACCAGCACCGGGGGCTCTGGGGCCAACGTCCTGACTTTC. This encodes CATSTGGSGANVLTF.

V gene TRBV5-6 combines with J gene TRBJ1-2; D remains unclear. The length of the CDR3 is 12 residues. V lost 4 bases to trimming and J lost 2 bases, with 6 bases between them. Germline-derived CDR1 and CDR2 are SGHDT and YYEEEE. This chain's CDR3 is CASSTLNYGYTF. CDR3 DNA: TGTGCCAGCAGCACACTGAACTATGGCTACACCTTC.

This clone was detected a few times. The chain carries TRBV29-1 and TRBJ1-1; D may be TRBD1 (5 bases). V was pared by 4 bases and J by 3 bases, with 6 bases between. This CDR3 comprises 11 residues. Germline loops: CDR1 SQVTM, CDR2 ANQGSEA. For the CDR3, the DNA is TGCAGCGTTGTCAGGGACACTGAAGCTTTCTTT. Translating gives CSVVRDTEAFF.

V usage is TRBV7-9 and J usage is TRBJ1-2; 10 nucleotides match TRBD1. The CDR3 covers 14 residues. Germline assignment: CDR1 SEHNR and CDR2 FQNEAQ (reference sequence). Trimming took 8 bases from V and 8 from J; bases not matched to a gene: 11. CDR3 loop: CASPGTGDPNGYTF. CDR3 nucleotide sequence: TGTGCCAGCCCCGGGACAGGGGACCCAAACGGCTACACCTTC.

The rearrangement uses TRBV6-4 and TRBJ2-1, with TRBD1 as a possible D gene (6 bases). Trimming took off 3 bases at V and 10 bases at J, with 16 bases between the two ends. Germline CDR1 is MRHNA and CDR2 is SNTAGT. The CDR3 has 14 amino acids. The CDR3 loop reads CASSELMTRGEQFF. CDR3 nucleotides: TGTGCCAGCAGTGAGTTGATGACCAGGGGCGAGCAGTTCTTC.

The CDR3 DNA follows: TGCAGCGGCATCGGGTTGTTTGGCTCTAGTCAAGAAGCTTTCTTT. This codes for CSGIGLFGSSQEAFF. V is TRBV29-1 and J is TRBJ1-1; D is unclear. Germline V gives CDR1 SQVTM, CDR2 ANQGSEA. The CDR3 extends over 15 amino acids. Trimming pared 7 bases from V and 8 bases from J, leaving 26 bases between.

V usage is TRBV5-6 and J usage is TRBJ1-5, with 10 bases lining up with TRBD1. Germline V gene lookup returns CDR1 SGHDT and CDR2 YYEEEE. Losses at the gene ends were 1 base for V and 2 bases for J; bases not matched to a gene: 3. The CDR3 is made up of 16 amino acids. The CDR3 DNA is TGTGCCAGCAGCTTGACCGGGACAGGGGGCAATCAGCCCCAGCATTTT. Translating gives CASSLTGTGGNQPQHF.

By share, this clone counts as medium-sized. This sequence joins TRBV11-2 and TRBJ2-7; the D gene is possibly TRBD2 (6 bases). The germline V gene has CDR1 SGHAT and CDR2 FQNNGV. The CDR3 totals 12 residues. Trimming took 5 bases from V and 5 from J, leaving 10 bases between them. CDR3 protein: CASSPRGDEQYF. For the CDR3, the DNA is TGTGCCAGCAGCCCGCGGGGTGACGAGCAGTACTTC.

The CDR3 spells CASSHQLAYEQFF. CDR3 coding DNA: TGCGCCAGCAGCCACCAACTAGCCTATGAGCAGTTCTTC. The J gene is TRBJ2-1, the V gene TRBV4-1, with D perhaps TRBD2 (6 bases). The length of the CDR3 is 13 residues. CDR1 is MGHRA, CDR2 YSYEKL, per germline. Trimming pared 3 bases from V and 8 bases from J, leaving 11 bases between.